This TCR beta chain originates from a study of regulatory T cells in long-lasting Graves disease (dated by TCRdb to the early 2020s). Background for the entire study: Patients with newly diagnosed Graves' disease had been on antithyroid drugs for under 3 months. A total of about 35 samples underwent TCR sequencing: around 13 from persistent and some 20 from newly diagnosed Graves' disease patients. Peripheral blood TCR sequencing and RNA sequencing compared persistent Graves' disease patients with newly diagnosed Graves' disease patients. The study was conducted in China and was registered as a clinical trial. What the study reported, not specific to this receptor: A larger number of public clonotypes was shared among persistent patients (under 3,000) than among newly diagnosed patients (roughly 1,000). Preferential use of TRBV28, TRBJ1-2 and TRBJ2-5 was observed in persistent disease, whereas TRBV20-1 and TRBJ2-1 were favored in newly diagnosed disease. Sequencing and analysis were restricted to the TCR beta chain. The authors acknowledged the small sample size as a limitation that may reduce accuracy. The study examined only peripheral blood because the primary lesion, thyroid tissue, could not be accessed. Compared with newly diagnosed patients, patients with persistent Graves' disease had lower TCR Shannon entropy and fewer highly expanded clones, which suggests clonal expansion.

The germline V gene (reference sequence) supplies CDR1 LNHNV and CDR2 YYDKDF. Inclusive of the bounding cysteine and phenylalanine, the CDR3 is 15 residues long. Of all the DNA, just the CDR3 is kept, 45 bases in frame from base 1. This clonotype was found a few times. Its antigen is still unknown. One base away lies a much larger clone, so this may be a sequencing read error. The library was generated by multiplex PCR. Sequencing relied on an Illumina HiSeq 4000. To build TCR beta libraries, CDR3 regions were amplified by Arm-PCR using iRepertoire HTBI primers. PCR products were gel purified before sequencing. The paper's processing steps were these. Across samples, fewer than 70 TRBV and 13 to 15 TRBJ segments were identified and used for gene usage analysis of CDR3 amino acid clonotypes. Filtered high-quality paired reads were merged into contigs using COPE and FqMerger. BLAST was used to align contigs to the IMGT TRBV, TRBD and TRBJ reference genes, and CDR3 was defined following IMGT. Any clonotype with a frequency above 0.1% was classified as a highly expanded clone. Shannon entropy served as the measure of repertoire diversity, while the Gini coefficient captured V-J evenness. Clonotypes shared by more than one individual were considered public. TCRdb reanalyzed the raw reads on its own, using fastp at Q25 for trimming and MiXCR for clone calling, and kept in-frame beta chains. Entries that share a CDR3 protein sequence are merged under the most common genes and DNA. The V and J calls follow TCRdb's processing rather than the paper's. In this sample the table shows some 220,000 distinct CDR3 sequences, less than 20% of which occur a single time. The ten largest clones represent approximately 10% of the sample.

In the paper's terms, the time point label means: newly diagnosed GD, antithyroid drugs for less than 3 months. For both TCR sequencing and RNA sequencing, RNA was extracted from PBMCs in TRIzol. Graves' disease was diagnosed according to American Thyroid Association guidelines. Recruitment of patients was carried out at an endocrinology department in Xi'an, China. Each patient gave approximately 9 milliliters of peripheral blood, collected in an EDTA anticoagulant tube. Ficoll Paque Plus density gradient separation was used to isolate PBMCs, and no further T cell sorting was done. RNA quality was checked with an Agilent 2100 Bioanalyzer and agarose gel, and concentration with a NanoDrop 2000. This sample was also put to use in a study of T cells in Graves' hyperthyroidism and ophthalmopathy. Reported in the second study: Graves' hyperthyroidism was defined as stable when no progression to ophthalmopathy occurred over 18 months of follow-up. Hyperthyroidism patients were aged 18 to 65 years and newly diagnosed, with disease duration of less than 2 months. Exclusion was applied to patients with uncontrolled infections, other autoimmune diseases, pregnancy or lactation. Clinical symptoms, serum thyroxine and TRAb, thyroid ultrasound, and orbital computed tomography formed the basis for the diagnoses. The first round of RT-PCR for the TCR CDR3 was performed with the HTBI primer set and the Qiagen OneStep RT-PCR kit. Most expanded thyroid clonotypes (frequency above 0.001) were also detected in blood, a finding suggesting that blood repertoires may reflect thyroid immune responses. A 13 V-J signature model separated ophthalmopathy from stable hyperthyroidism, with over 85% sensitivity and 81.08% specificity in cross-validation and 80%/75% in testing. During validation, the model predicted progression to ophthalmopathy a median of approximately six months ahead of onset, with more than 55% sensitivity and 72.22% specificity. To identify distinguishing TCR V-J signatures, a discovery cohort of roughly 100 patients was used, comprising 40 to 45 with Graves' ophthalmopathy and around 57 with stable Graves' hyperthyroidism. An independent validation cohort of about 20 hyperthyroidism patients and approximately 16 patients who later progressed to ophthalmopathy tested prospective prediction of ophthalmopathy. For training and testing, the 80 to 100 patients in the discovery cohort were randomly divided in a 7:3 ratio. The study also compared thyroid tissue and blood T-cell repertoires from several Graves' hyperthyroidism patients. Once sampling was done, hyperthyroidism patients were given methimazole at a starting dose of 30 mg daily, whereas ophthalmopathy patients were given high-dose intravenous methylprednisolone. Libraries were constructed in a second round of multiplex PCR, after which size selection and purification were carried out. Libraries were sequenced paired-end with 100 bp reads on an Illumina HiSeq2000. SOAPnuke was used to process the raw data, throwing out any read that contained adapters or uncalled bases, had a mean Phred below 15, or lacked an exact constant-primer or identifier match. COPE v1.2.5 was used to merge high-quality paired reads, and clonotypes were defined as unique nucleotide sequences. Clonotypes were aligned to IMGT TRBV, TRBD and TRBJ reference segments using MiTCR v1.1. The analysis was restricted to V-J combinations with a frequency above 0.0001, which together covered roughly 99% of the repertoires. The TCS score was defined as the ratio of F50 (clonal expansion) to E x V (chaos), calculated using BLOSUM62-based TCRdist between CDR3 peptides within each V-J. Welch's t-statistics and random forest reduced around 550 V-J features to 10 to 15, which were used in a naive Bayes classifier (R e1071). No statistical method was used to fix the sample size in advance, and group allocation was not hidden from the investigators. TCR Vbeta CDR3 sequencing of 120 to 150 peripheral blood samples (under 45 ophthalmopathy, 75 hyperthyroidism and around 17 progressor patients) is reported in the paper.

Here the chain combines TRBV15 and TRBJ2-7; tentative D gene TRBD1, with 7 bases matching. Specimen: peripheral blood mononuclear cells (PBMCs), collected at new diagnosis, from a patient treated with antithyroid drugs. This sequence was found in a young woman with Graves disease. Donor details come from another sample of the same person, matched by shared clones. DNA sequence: TGTGTCACCAGCAGAGATGCAGGGGGGACCTACGAGCAGTACTTC. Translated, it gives CVTSRDAGGTYEQYF.